This TCR beta chain appears in the sequencing data of a study of T cells after somatic rescue of genetic block. Only in-frame clones appear in the TCRdb table, and some are missing; sequencing was by immunoSEQ multiplex PCR. The sample holds 80,000 to 90,000 clones, over 80% seen once. In germline, CDR1 is PRHDT, CDR2 FYEKMQ (reference sequence). Germline trimming cut 6 bases from V and 4 bases from J; bases unmatched to any gene: 0. The CDR3 is 12 residues long. Sequencing input: peripheral blood mononuclear cells (PBMCs). The chain couples TRBV13 to TRBJ1-2; 9 nucleotides agree with TRBD1. The TCR was taken from a woman under 30. This CDR3 is CASRDRGYGYTF. The CDR3 nucleotides are TGTGCCAGCAGGGACAGGGGCTATGGCTACACCTTC.